This T cell receptor beta chain stems from a study of blood T cell repertoires in COVID-19. Study context: COVID-19 samples collected from the United States, Italy and Spain covered acute and convalescent phases. T cells, B-cell-depleted T cells, or PBMCs provided the cDNA or gDNA that served as material.

The CDR3 runs 15 residues. Germline loops: CDR1 SNHLY, CDR2 FYNNEI. Trimming cost V 6 bases and J 4 bases; bases outside gene matches: 8. Study processing details: Nucleated cell counts were estimated from reference gene primer amplification. Clones were sequenced by immunoSEQ multiplex PCR, and TCRdb holds only the in-frame ones, with some missing. V, J and clone size reflect that table, while D and trimming were determined from the DNA. This sample has 400,000 or so clones, with about 89% found just once. Material: peripheral blood. This chain uses TRBV2 with TRBJ1-5, with 8 bases aligning to TRBD1. This TCR came from a woman aged 40 to 50 with COVID-19, enrolled during active disease. The CDR3 protein is CASRARQGLNQPQHF. DNA for the CDR3: TGTGCCAGCAGGGCTAGACAGGGGTTGAATCAGCCCCAGCATTTT.